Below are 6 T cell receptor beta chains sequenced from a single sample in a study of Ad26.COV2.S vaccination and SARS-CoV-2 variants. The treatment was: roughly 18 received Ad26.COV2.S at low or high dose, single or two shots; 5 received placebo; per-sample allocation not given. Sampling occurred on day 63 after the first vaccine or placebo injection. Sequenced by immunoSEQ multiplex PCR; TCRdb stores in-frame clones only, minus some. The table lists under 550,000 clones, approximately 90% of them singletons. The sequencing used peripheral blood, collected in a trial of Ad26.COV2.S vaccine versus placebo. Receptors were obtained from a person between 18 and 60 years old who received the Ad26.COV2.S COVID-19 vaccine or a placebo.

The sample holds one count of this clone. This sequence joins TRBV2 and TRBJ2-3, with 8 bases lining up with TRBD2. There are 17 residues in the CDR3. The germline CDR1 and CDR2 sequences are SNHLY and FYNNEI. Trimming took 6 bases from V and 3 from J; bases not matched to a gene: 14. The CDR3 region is CASSRTLAGQGTDTQYF. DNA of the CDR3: TGTGCCAGCAGCCGTACTCTAGCGGGCCAGGGGACAGATACGCAGTATTTT. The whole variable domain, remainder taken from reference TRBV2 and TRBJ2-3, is EPEVTQTPSHQVTQMGQEVILRCVPISNHLYFYWYRQILGQKVEFLVSFYNNEISEKSEIFDDQFSVERPDGSNFTLKIRSTKLEDSAMYFCASSRTLAGQGTDTQYFGPGTRLTVL.

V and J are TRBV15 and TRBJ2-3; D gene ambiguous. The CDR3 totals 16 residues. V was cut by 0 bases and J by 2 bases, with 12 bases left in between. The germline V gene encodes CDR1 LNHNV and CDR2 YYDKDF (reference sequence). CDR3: CATSRDGLSYTDTQYF. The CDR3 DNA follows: TGTGCCACCAGCAGAGATGGTCTATCTTACACAGATACGCAGTATTTT. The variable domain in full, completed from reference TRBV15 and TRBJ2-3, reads DAMVIQNPRYQVTQFGKPVTLSCSQTLNHNVMYWYQQKSSQAPKLLFHYYDKDFNNEADTPDNFQSRRPNTSFCFLDIRSPGLGDTAMYLCATSRDGLSYTDTQYFGPGTRLTVL.

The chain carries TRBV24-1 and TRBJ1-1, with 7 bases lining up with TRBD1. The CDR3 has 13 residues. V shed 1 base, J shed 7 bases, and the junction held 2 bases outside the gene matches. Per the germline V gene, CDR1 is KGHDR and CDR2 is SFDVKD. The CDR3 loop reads CATSDLGGGEAFF. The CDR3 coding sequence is TGTGCCACCAGTGATTTAGGGGGCGGTGAAGCTTTCTTT.

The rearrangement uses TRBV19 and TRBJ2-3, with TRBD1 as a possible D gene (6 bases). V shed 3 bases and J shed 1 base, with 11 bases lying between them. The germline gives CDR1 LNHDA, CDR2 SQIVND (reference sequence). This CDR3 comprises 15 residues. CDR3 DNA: TGTGCCAGTAGTATCGGGGCAGGGGGCACAGATACGCAGTATTTT. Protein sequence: CASSIGAGGTDTQYF.

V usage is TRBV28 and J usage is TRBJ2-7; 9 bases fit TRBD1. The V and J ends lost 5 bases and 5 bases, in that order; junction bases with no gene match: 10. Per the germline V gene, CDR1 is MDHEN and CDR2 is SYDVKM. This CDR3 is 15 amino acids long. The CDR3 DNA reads TGTGCCAGCAGTCCCCCGGGACAGGGCACCCACGAGCAGTACTTC. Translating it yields CASSPPGQGTHEQYF.

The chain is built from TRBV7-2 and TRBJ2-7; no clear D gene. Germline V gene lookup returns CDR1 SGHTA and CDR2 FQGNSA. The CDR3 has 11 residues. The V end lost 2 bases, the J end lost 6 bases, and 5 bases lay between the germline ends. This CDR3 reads CASSLIGEQYF. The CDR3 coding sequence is TGTGCCAGCAGCTTAATAGGCGAGCAGTACTTC. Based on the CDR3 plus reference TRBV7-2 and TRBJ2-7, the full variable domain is GAGVSQSPSNKVTEKGKDVELRCDPISGHTALYWYRQSLGQGLEFLIYFQGNSAPDKSGLPSDRFSAERTGGSVSTLTIQRTQQEDSAVYLCASSLIGEQYFGPGTRLTVT.